Reported below is one T cell receptor beta chain. The sample holds other DNA sequences that translate to the same CDR3. The CDR3 totals 14 residues. V was shortened by 2 bases and J by 8 bases, with 15 bases between the two germline ends. Germline CDR1 is SNHLY and CDR2 is FYNNEI. The data derive from a study of T cell responses to AZD1222 COVID-19 vaccine. Profiling relied on immunoSEQ multiplex PCR, and the TCRdb table lists in-frame clones only, not all of them. The sample yields some 150,000 clones, 82% seen once. The V call is TRBV2, the J call TRBJ1-1; D unclear. Sequences were derived from peripheral blood, sampled on day 0 of MenACWY control vaccination. The receptor was isolated from an adult in good health. CDR3: CASSESGSWAEAFF. CDR3 coding DNA: TGTGCCAGCAGTGAATCGGGCAGTTGGGCAGAAGCTTTCTTT.